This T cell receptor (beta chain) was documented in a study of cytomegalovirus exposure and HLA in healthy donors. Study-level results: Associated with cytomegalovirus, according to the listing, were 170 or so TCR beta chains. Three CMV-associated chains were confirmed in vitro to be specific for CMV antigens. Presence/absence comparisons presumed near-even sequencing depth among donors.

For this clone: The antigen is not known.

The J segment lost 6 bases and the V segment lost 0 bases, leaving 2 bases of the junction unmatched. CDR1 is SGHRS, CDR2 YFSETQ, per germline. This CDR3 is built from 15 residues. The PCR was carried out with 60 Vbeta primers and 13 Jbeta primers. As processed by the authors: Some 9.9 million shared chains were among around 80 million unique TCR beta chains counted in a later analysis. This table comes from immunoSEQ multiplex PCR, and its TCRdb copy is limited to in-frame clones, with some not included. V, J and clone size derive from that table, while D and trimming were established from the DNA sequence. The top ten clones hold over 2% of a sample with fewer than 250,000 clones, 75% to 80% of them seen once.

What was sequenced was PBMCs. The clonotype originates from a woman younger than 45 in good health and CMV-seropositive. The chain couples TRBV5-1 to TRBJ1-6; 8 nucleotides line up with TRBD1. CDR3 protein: CASSLVGQVNSPLHF. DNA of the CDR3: TGCGCCAGCAGCTTGGTGGGACAGGTTAATTCACCCCTCCACTTT.